These 27 T cell receptor beta chains were sequenced from one sample in a study of blood T cell repertoires in COVID-19. Measured with immunoSEQ multiplex PCR; TCRdb has only the in-frame clones, and not every one. The sample records roughly 250,000 clones, 80% to 90% being singletons. The sequenced sample was PBMCs or T cells enriched from blood (not recorded which). The receptors come from a woman between 18 and 29 years old who had recovered from COVID-19.

The chain has TRBV5-1 and TRBJ2-2; D is perhaps TRBD2 (5 bases). V dropped 2 bases and J dropped 7 bases, with 9 bases sitting between them. In germline, CDR1 is SGHRS, CDR2 YFSETQ. CDR3 length equals 13 residues. In nucleotides, the CDR3 is TGCGCCAGCAGCTTCGAGGGAAACGGGGAGCTGTTTTTT. Translation: CASSFEGNGELFF.

In nucleotides, the CDR3 is TGCGCCAGCAGCCAGGGCCGTACCACTAACTATGGCTACACCTTC. Translation: CASSQGRTTNYGYTF. This sequence joins TRBV4-1 and TRBJ1-2, with unresolved D. This CDR3 is built from 15 residues. The V end was cut by 3 bases, the J end by 0 bases, with 11 bases between. Germline V lookup: CDR1 MGHRA, CDR2 YSYEKL.

The gene calls are TRBV23-1 and TRBJ2-7; TRBD1 aligns across 12 bases. TRBV23-1 is assigned to the ORF class and has an uncertain function. This CDR3 has 15 residues. The J segment lost 5 bases and the V segment lost 5 bases, leaving 7 bases of the junction unmatched. CDR3 protein: CASSYPGQGADEQYF. CDR3 bases: TGCGCCAGCAGTTATCCGGGACAGGGGGCCGACGAGCAGTACTTC.

The chain joins TRBV12-5 to TRBJ1-5, with D uncertain. This CDR3 region has 17 residues. Germline-derived CDR1 and CDR2 are LGHNT and FRNRAP. Trimming left V 0 bases short and J 0 bases short, with 12 bases between. CDR3 nucleotide sequence: TGTGCTAGTGGTTTGGTAGTCGGGAGGGATAGCAATCAGCCCCAGCATTTT. As protein: CASGLVVGRDSNQPQHF.

The chain uses TRBV3-1 (or the pseudogene TRBV3-2) and TRBJ2-3; D possibly corresponds to TRBD1 (6 bases). The CDR3 has 17 amino acids. V dropped 4 bases and J dropped 2 bases, with 19 bases sitting between them. The V gene's germline CDR1 is LGHDT and CDR2 YNNKEL (reference sequence). CDR3 protein: CASSPRLRGSYTDTQYF. In nucleotides, the CDR3 is TGTGCCAGCAGCCCCCGACTGAGGGGGTCCTACACAGATACGCAGTATTTT.

This sequence joins TRBV15 and TRBJ1-4; 10 bases are a match to TRBD1. V trimming: 4 bases; J trimming: 0 bases; junction bases outside the gene matches: 2. The length of the CDR3 is 16 residues. CDR1 and CDR2 from the germline V gene are LNHNV and YYDKDF (reference sequence). CDR3 sequence: CATSKGQGTTNEKLFF. CDR3 bases: TGTGCCACCAGCAAGGGACAGGGGACAACTAATGAAAAACTGTTTTTT.

A remark on this clone: A junction end diverges from the germline sequence, so it may reflect a read error. This chain joins TRBV19 and TRBJ1-1, with 7 positions matching TRBD1. This CDR3 spans 15 amino acids. CDR1 and CDR2 (germline): LNHDA, SQIVND (reference sequence). CDR3 DNA sequence: TGTACCAGTAGGGTATTGGGGACAGCATTTACTGAAGCTTTCTTT. Its translation is CTSRVLGTAFTEAFF.

Notes on this clone: In the same sample, other DNA sequences code for this CDR3. This rearrangement joins TRBV9 to TRBJ2-1; 10 bases line up with TRBD2. In germline, CDR1 is SGDLS, CDR2 YYNGEE. CDR3 size: 15 residues. V shed 0 bases and J 6 bases; nucleotides not matched to a gene: 3. CDR3 in DNA: TGTGCCAGCAGCGTAGGGGCTAGCGGGGGCAATGAGCAGTTCTTC. This gives the protein CASSVGASGGNEQFF. Looking up the rest from reference TRBV9 and TRBJ2-1 gives the full variable domain: DSGVTQTPKHLITATGQRVTLRCSPRSGDLSVYWYQQSLDQGLQFLIQYYNGEERAKGNILERFSAQQFPDLHSELNLSSLELGDSALYFCASSVGASGGNEQFFGPGTRLTVL.

The chain joins TRBV6-5 to TRBJ1-6; 7 bases align to TRBD1. Germline CDR1 is MNHEY and CDR2 is SVGAGI. There are 15 residues in the CDR3. V shed 6 bases and J 10 bases; nucleotides not matched to a gene: 12. DNA of the CDR3: TGTGCCAGCAGCCGAAGACAGGGAGAGATGTCACCCCTCCACTTT. Translating gives CASSRRQGEMSPLHF.

In its sample, this clone was seen once. The chain joins TRBV5-1 to TRBJ2-3; 15 positions agree with TRBD2. Germline V gene data show CDR1 as SGHRS and CDR2 as YFSETQ. The CDR3 has 18 residues. Losses at the gene ends were 1 base for V and 2 bases for J; bases not matched to a gene: 5. The CDR3 coding sequence is TGCGCCAGCAGCTTGCCCGGACTAGCGGGGGGGGACACAGATACGCAGTATTTT. The encoded protein is CASSLPGLAGGDTDTQYF. Using reference TRBV5-1 and TRBJ2-3 for the parts outside the CDR3, the full variable domain is KAGVTQTPRYLIKTRGQQVTLSCSPISGHRSVSWYQQTPGQGLQFLFEYFSETQRNKGNFPGRFSGRQFSNSRSEMNVSTLELGDSALYLCASSLPGLAGGDTDTQYFGPGTRLTVL.

This clone was found once. The gene calls are TRBV29-1 and TRBJ1-4, with a weak D call TRBD1 (6 bases). The V end lost 4 bases, the J end lost 0 bases, and 9 bases lay between the germline ends. The CDR3 has 14 amino acids. Germline values: CDR1 SQVTM, CDR2 ANQGSEA. CDR3 in DNA: TGCAGCGTTGCACAGGGCCCAACTAATGAAAAACTGTTTTTT. Protein sequence: CSVAQGPTNEKLFF.

This rearrangement joins TRBV6-5 to TRBJ2-2; 10 bases are shared with TRBD2. V dropped 5 bases and J dropped 7; count of bases not matched to a gene: 4. Germline CDR1 MNHEY, CDR2 SVGAGI. CDR3 length: 14 amino acids. The CDR3 nucleotides read TGTGCCAGCAGTACCGGGACTAGCGTCGGGGAGCTGTTTTTT. Translating gives CASSTGTSVGELFF.

The chain employs TRBV24-1 and TRBJ1-5, with 10 bases matching TRBD1. CDR3 length: 16 amino acids. V trimming: 4 bases; J trimming: 3 bases; junction bases outside the gene matches: 5. Germline V lookup: CDR1 KGHDR, CDR2 SFDVKD. CDR3 nucleotides: TGTGCCACCAGTGACCATGGACAGGGGGACAATCAGCCCCAGCATTTT. Protein sequence: CATSDHGQGDNQPQHF.

J is TRBJ2-5 and V is TRBV18, with 9 bases identical to TRBD1. Germline V lookup: CDR1 KGHSH, CDR2 LQKENI. V dropped 3 bases and J dropped 1; count of bases not matched to a gene: 6. CDR3 length equals 16 residues. The CDR3: CASSPFPGQGQETQYF. The CDR3 DNA sequence: TGTGCCAGCTCACCCTTCCCGGGACAGGGCCAAGAGACCCAGTACTTC.

In regard to this clone: This CDR3 is also generated by other DNA sequences in the sample. The chain combines TRBV27 with TRBJ1-2; 8 positions agree with TRBD1. After removal of 5 bases from V and 0 bases from J, the junction contained 5 bases not matched to a gene. Germline CDR1 MNHEY, CDR2 SMNVEV (reference sequence). The CDR3 consists of 15 residues. The CDR3 bases are TGTGCCAGCAGTCGAGGACAGGGAGCTAACTATGGCTACACCTTC. Translation gives CASSRGQGANYGYTF.

This chain connects TRBV14 to TRBJ2-2; 8 nucleotides agree with TRBD2. The length of the CDR3 is 15 residues. Per germline, CDR1 SGHDN and CDR2 FVKESK. V shed 3 bases, J shed 3 bases, and the junction held 3 bases outside the gene matches. In nucleotides, the CDR3 is TGTGCCAGCAGCCAGGGACTAGTGGACACCGGGGAGCTGTTTTTT. Translation: CASSQGLVDTGELFF.

The rearrangement uses TRBV15 and TRBJ2-5; a possible D gene is TRBD1 (5 bases). Germline CDR1 reads LNHNV; CDR2 reads YYDKDF (reference sequence). This CDR3 is built from 13 residues. V was trimmed by 1 base and J by 4 bases, leaving 7 bases between them. CDR3 in amino acids: CATSRAGLETQYF. Written as DNA, the CDR3 is TGTGCCACCAGCAGAGCAGGGTTAGAGACCCAGTACTTC.

The genes are TRBV4-2 and TRBJ2-5; 9 bases map to TRBD2. The CDR3 loop spans 16 amino acids. The germline CDR1 and CDR2 sequences are LGHNA and YNFKEQ. V was clipped by 1 base and J by 4 bases; unmatched bases: 7. CDR3: CASSQAAGGRRETQYF. CDR3 nucleotide sequence: TGTGCCAGCAGCCAAGCGGCGGGGGGGCGTCGAGAGACCCAGTACTTC.

This clone was observed once. V and J are TRBV18 and TRBJ2-1; 7 nucleotides agree with TRBD2. Unmatched junction bases numbered 6, after V lost 3 bases and J lost 4 bases. CDR1 and CDR2 from the germline V gene are KGHSH and LQKENI. The CDR3 runs 15 residues. CDR3 DNA: TGTGCCAGCTCACCTTATAGCGGGTCATACAATGAGCAGTTCTTC. Amino acid sequence: CASSPYSGSYNEQFF.

This clone was picked up one time. The genes are TRBV27 and TRBJ1-5; D perhaps matches TRBD1 (6 bases). The CDR3 is made up of 15 amino acids. V was cut by 6 bases and J by 5 bases, with 17 bases left in between. Germline V gene data show CDR1 as MNHEY and CDR2 as SMNVEV (reference sequence). Written as DNA, the CDR3 is TGTGCCAGCAGCATCCTGGGGGGGGCGGATCAGCCCCAGCATTTT. It translates to CASSILGGADQPQHF.

The gene calls are TRBV5-8 and TRBJ1-2, with D hard to call. Germline assignment: CDR1 SGHTS and CDR2 YDEGEE. V lost 2 bases and J 4 bases, leaving 6 bases between the germline ends. The length of the CDR3 is 12 residues. The DNA of the CDR3 is TGTGCCAGCAGCTTCGGGAGCTATGGCTACACCTTC. Its translation is CASSFGSYGYTF.

The CDR3 DNA sequence: TGTGCCAGCAGGGCTTCACAGGGGAACCCCTATGGCTACACCTTC. It specifies CASRASQGNPYGYTF. The chain joins TRBV6-5 to TRBJ1-2, with TRBD1 matching 7 bases. Germline V lookup: CDR1 MNHEY, CDR2 SVGAGI. The CDR3 has 15 residues. V lost 6 bases to trimming and J lost 4 bases; unmatched junction nucleotides: 11.

The gene calls are TRBV27 and TRBJ2-2, with a possible D match to TRBD1 (6 bases). Trimming pared 6 bases from V and 4 bases from J, leaving 18 bases between. The CDR3 totals 16 residues. CDR1 and CDR2 from the germline V gene are MNHEY and SMNVEV (reference sequence). This CDR3 is CASSPVGAGPTGELFF. Here the CDR3 DNA reads TGTGCCAGCAGCCCCGTGGGGGCCGGGCCCACCGGGGAGCTGTTTTTT.

This clone was seen ten or more times. This chain connects TRBV27 to TRBJ2-7; 7 bases match TRBD1. With V trimmed by 3 bases and J by 4 bases, 15 bases remained unmatched. Germline CDR1 MNHEY, CDR2 SMNVEV (reference sequence). The CDR3 is 17 amino acids. The CDR3 region has the DNA TGTGCCAGCAGTTTCACAGCCACGGGACAGCTAAGGTACGAGCAGTACTTC. This encodes CASSFTATGQLRYEQYF.

V and J are TRBV19 and TRBJ2-5; 10 positions agree with TRBD2. From germline, CDR1 is LNHDA and CDR2 SQIVND (reference sequence). The trim removed 4 bases at V and 1 base at J, leaving 15 bases unmatched. CDR3 size: 19 residues. The CDR3: CASSTGDSLAGSTQETQYF. The CDR3 nucleotides read TGTGCCAGTAGTACCGGGGACTCACTAGCGGGGAGTACCCAAGAGACCCAGTACTTC.

The CDR3 sequence is CASSVDLAGSYNEQFF. The CDR3 nucleotides read TGTGCCAGCAGCGTAGATCTAGCGGGCTCCTACAATGAGCAGTTCTTC. This sequence joins TRBV9 and TRBJ2-1; TRBD2 matches at 8 bases. The CDR3 is 16 amino acids. V was clipped by 0 bases and J by 0 bases; unmatched bases: 2. Per the germline V gene, CDR1 is SGDLS and CDR2 is YYNGEE.

This clone was recorded once. The chain couples TRBV7-2 to TRBJ2-3; tentative D call: TRBD2 (7 bases). V lost 3 bases and J 6 bases, leaving 22 bases between the germline ends. The V gene's germline CDR1 is SGHTA and CDR2 FQGNSA. There are 17 residues in the CDR3. CDR3 protein: CASSFPQRGHNLDTQYF. In DNA, the CDR3 is TGTGCCAGCAGCTTTCCTCAGCGGGGACACAACCTCGATACGCAGTATTTT.